The present entry profiles one T cell receptor (beta chain) with its context. There is no known antigen for this receptor. Within one base of it there is no much larger clone, and no base qualities were kept. The library was built by means of the immunoSEQ multiplex PCR assay. Entries here come from immuneACCESS through TCRdb and include only in-frame sequences with V and J called. Some clones fail to appear in such tables; in the studies checked, an unresolved V gene covers under half of the shortfall, and the cause of the remainder is unknown. The sample table shows about 34,000 clones, and more than 75% are seen once. Around 2.6% of the sample goes to the ten largest clones. These data are taken from a study of T cells in narcolepsy (dated by TCRdb to the late 2010s). For the wider study: Healthy control donors were enrolled in the study alongside patients who had narcolepsy type 1 or type 2 (NT1, NT2). To look for autoreactive T cells in narcolepsy patients that target self-antigens of hypocretin neurons (hypocretin, TRIB2), the study used TCR Vbeta sequencing to follow clonotypes in blood and CSF. General conclusions and limits of the study: In plots comparing CSF and blood CD4+ T cell clonotypes from the same patient, HCRT-specific and TRIB2-specific autoreactive clonotypes were highlighted. Patients and controls had similar numbers of sequenced blood memory CD4+ clonotypes, with averages of about 39,494 in patients and 30,000 to 35,000 in controls. Some blood memory CD4+ repertoires from patients and controls contained no sequences matching autoreactive T cell clones. According to the report, autoreactive clonotypes were detected serially in the blood of the same patients and of different patients, but not in healthy controls.

For TCR Vbeta sequencing, memory CD4+ T cells were sorted ex vivo from the peripheral blood of narcolepsy patients and healthy controls. This clonotype was sampled from a human donor with narcolepsy. Sequencing was performed on CD45RA- memory CD4+ T cells from PBMCs. Reading the label with the study, this specimen's cell subset or site is: memory T cells sorted ex vivo from peripheral blood.

CDR3 region: CASSFSGNTQYF. The nucleotide sequence is TGTGCCAGCAGTTTTTCAGGAAATACGCAGTATTTT. The V and J genes are TRBV28 and TRBJ2-3; the D gene is not confidently resolved. V is cut by 3 bases and J by 7 bases, and the space between the germline ends is 8 bases. According to the germline V gene, CDR1 reads MDHEN and CDR2 reads SYDVKM. The CDR3 sequence holds 12 residues, the cysteine and phenylalanine included. Left in the record is the CDR3 DNA by itself, 36 bases read in frame from the first base.